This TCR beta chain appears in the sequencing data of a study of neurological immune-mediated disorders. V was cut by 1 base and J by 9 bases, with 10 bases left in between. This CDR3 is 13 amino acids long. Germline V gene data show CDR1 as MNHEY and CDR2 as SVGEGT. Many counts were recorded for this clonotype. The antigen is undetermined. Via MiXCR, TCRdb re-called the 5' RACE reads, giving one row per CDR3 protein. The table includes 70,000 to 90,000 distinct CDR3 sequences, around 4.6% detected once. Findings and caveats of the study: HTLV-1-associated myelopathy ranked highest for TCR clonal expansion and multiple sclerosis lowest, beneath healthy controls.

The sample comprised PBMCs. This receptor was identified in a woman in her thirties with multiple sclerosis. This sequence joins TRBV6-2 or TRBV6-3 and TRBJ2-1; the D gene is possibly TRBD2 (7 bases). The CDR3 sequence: CASSYLGGAEQFF. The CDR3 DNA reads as TGTGCCAGCAGTTACTTGGGGGGGGCTGAGCAGTTCTTC.